The 8 T cell receptor beta chains below were found in one sample sequenced in a study of post-analysis software for immune sequencing data. Unique molecular identifiers were present in the TCR beta cDNA libraries. Each CDR3 protein is one row after TCRdb ran MiXCR on the PCR reads. The sample shows around 710,000 distinct CDR3 sequences, about 43% of them seen only once. Overall study results and limits: TRBV5-6, TRBV5-1 and TRBV20-1 belonged to a set of roughly 5 TRBV segments that were more frequent in patients than controls.

Their antigens are not known. Sequenced material: blood. The source of these receptors is a girl aged 5 to 17 with multiple sclerosis.

The V call is TRBV4-1, the J call TRBJ2-1; 14 bases agree with TRBD2. CDR1 MGHRA and CDR2 YSYEKL come from the germline V gene. Germline trimming cut 0 bases from V and 7 bases from J; bases unmatched to any gene: 17. This CDR3 region has 21 residues. For the CDR3, the DNA is TGCGCCAGCAGCCAAGATATAATAGGAACTTACGGGACTAGCGGGAGAAATGAGCAGTTCTTC. This encodes CASSQDIIGTYGTSGRNEQFF.

The chain employs TRBV5-6 and TRBJ2-7; weak D call: TRBD2 (5 bases). V was trimmed by 2 bases and J by 3 bases, leaving 9 bases between them. The germline gives CDR1 SGHDT, CDR2 YYEEEE. The CDR3 is 13 residues long. DNA for the CDR3: TGTGCCAGCAGCTTCTACGGAGGCTACGAGCAGTACTTC. As protein: CASSFYGGYEQYF.

This clonotype has only one observation. V gene TRBV6-1 combines with J gene TRBJ2-3, with no clear D. Germline assignment: CDR1 MNHNS and CDR2 SASEGT. This CDR3 region has 13 residues. The germline V and J ends were trimmed by 4 bases and 1 base, with 6 bases remaining between them. In DNA form, the CDR3 reads TGTGCCAGCAGTGTAGACCGCACAGATACGCAGTATTTT. Its protein is CASSVDRTDTQYF.

This clonotype has a handful of counts. This chain links TRBV24-1 with TRBJ2-5; D gene ambiguous. The V and J ends lost 3 bases and 5 bases respectively, with 6 bases between them. Germline V gene lookup returns CDR1 KGHDR and CDR2 SFDVKD. The CDR3 spans 12 residues. For the CDR3, the DNA is TGTGCCACCAGTGATGGTTGGGAGACCCAGTACTTC. As protein: CATSDGWETQYF.

V usage is TRBV15 and J usage is TRBJ1-4, with a possible D match to TRBD1 (5 bases). Trimming pared 1 base from V and 3 bases from J, leaving 18 bases between. Germline CDR1 and CDR2: LNHNV and YYDKDF (reference sequence). The CDR3 spans 18 residues. The CDR3 sequence: CATSRVMWEQGPNEKLFF. For the CDR3, the DNA is TGTGCCACCAGCAGAGTGATGTGGGAGCAGGGCCCTAATGAAAAACTGTTTTTT. The entire variable domain, with the rest obtained from reference TRBV15 and TRBJ1-4, is as follows: DAMVIQNPRYQVTQFGKPVTLSCSQTLNHNVMYWYQQKSSQAPKLLFHYYDKDFNNEADTPDNFQSRRPNTSFCFLDIRSPGLGDTAMYLCATSRVMWEQGPNEKLFFGSGTQLSVL.

This clonotype was counted only a few times. This rearrangement joins TRBV29-1 to TRBJ2-3; 11 bases match TRBD2. CDR3 length equals 15 residues. V was clipped by 6 bases and J by 2 bases; unmatched bases: 7. Per the germline V gene, CDR1 is SQVTM and CDR2 is ANQGSEA. CDR3 DNA sequence: TGCAGCGTCGGGGGACTAGCGGTCTCCACAGATACGCAGTATTTT. This gives the protein CSVGGLAVSTDTQYF.

The chain employs TRBV2 and TRBJ2-4, with D possibly being TRBD1 (7 bases). The V gene's germline CDR1 is SNHLY and CDR2 FYNNEI. This CDR3 comprises 17 residues. Trimming stripped 4 bases from V and 0 bases from J, with 16 bases between. The CDR3 region is CASSGPAGQLAKNIQYF. CDR3 nucleotide sequence: TGTGCCAGCAGTGGTCCGGCGGGACAGCTAGCCAAAAACATTCAGTACTTC.

This clonotype is a singleton in its sample. V is TRBV30 and J is TRBJ1-4, with TRBD1 as a possible D gene (6 bases). The CDR3 spans 14 residues. In germline, CDR1 is GTSNPN, CDR2 SVGIG (reference sequence). The V end was cut by 4 bases, the J end by 4 bases, with 13 bases between. CDR3 amino acids: CAWTADRSNEKLFF. The CDR3 region has the DNA TGTGCCTGGACCGCGGACAGAAGTAATGAAAAACTGTTTTTT. Supplemented by reference TRBV30 and TRBJ1-4, the full variable domain reads SQTIHQWPATLVQPVGSPLSLECTVEGTSNPNLYWYRQAAGRGLQLLFYSVGIGQISSEVPQNLSASRPQDRQFILSSKKLLLSDSGFYLCAWTADRSNEKLFFGSGTQLSVL.